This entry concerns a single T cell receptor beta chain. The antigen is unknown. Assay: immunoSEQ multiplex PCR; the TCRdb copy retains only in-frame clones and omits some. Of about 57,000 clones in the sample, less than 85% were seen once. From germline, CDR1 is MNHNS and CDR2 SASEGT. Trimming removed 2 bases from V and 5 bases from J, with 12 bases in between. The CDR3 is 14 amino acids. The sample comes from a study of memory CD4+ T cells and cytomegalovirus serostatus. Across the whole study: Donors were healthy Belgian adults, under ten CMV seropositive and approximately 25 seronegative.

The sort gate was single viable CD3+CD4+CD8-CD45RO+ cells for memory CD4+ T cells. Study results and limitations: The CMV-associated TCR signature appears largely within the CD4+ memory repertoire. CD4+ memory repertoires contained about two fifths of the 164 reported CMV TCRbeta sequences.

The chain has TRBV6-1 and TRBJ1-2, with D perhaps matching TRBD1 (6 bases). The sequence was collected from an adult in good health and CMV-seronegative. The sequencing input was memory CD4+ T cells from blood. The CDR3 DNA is TGTGCCAGCAGTGAATTAGGGGGAGCTTATGGCTACACCTTC. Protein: CASSELGGAYGYTF.